This T cell receptor beta chain was captured in a study of cytomegalovirus exposure and HLA in healthy donors (dated 2017 in TCRdb). Background for the entire study: In an earlier analysis of about 560 of the donors, 276 Gb of sequence data and approximately 100 million unique TCR beta sequences from some 170 million T cells were reported. Genome-wide SNP genotypes for about 55% of the roughly 670 donors were used in a later genetic analysis, which treated that subset as a discovery cohort. In a later analysis, previously published TCR beta repertoires from more than 500 donors were re-analyzed and high-resolution HLA genotyping was added so that TCR occurrence patterns could be studied. The later analysis used no new phenotypic data to find candidate immune exposures, relying instead on TCR beta sequences and their occurrence across donors. Every repertoire in the discovery cohort had been generated on one and the same sequencing platform. Among the approximately 430 genotyped donors, approximately 76% belonged to the genetic ancestry cluster associated with self-reported Caucasian donors. The aim of the study was to test whether cataloging public T cell receptors could identify signatures of past pathogen exposure. The study used immunosequencing to profile the T cell repertoires of approximately 690 subjects and linked those repertoires to cytomegalovirus serostatus. The study combined high-throughput TCR immunosequencing, statistical association of individual TCRs with disease status, and machine learning to predict cytomegalovirus infection status. Along with the roughly 700-subject first cohort, a separate validation cohort of 120 different subjects was used. Both class I and class II loci were covered by HLA typing, at four-digit resolution. Donor age, sex, ethnicity and CMV serostatus were compiled alongside the repertoire data. An early release covering approximately 600 HLA-typed donors comprised 300 to 350 gigabases of sequencing data and around 80 million unique TCR sequences. Roughly 5 DR-DQ haplotypes were handled as single units for association and clustering because linkage in the cohort was strong. Across some 400 genotyped donors of the cohort, an average of approximately 240,000 unique TCR beta nucleotide sequences per donor were sequenced, and roughly a sixth of those sequences were non-productive. Typing coverage varied by locus: about 629-640 donors for A, B, C, DRB1 and DQB1; roughly 560 for DQA1; around 570 for DPA1; approximately 470 for DPB1. An earlier analysis of approximately 630 of the donors applied high-throughput TCR beta sequencing to assess whether each TCR beta V gene segment acted as functional or pseudogenic.

About this clone: There is no known antigen for this receptor. No base quality information exists; no much larger clone differs at one position.

Inclusive of the bounding cysteine and phenylalanine, the CDR3 is 15 residues long. The read is trimmed to its CDR3 DNA, 45 bases read in frame from base 1. The germline V gene yields MDHEN for CDR1 and SYDVKM for CDR2. The junction shows trimming of 4 bases on V and 3 bases on J, and the gene matches do not reach 5 bases of it. The method behind the library was the immunoSEQ multiplex PCR assay. The multiplex PCR relied on a mix of 60 forward primers for TCR Vbeta segments and 13 reverse primers for TCR Jbeta segments. The CDR3 region of rearranged TCR beta genes was amplified from genomic DNA by a multiplex PCR assay. The Illumina HiSeq System was used to sequence the amplified TCR beta libraries as 87-base-pair reads. The study's own analysis went as follows. Across the 670 or so repertoires, a later analysis counted 80 million or so unique TCR beta chains, roughly 11 million of which were shared by at least two donors. A nearest-neighbor algorithm error-corrected the raw reads and collapsed the reads into unique sequences, merging closely related sequences to remove PCR and sequencing errors. To assign V, D and J gene segments, CDR3 sequences were aligned to IMGT reference sequences. For a sequence to be retained, a match of at least six nucleotides was required to both a V gene segment and a J gene segment. A rearrangement counted as productive if the CDR3 had no stop codons and remained in frame with V and J, and every other rearrangement counted as non-productive. CDR3 was defined according to IMGT convention as the region running from the second conserved V-encoded cysteine to the conserved J-encoded phenylalanine. The earlier analysis of about 500 of the donors excluded sequences that lacked an unambiguous match to a single V gene segment. In an earlier analysis of roughly 500 of the donors, V segments were called functional above 56.7% productive rearrangements and were called segregating when the between-donor standard deviation exceeded 5%. A statistical classification framework was developed to diagnose cytomegalovirus status using the catalog of TCR beta chain sequences. A later analysis assigned V and J genes by comparing TCR nucleotide sequences with IMGT/GENE-DB human TR gene sequences. In a later analysis, CDR3 sequences and most-parsimonious VDJ recombination scenarios were assigned using the TCRdist pipeline. In a later analysis, each TCR beta chain was defined by its CDR3 amino acid sequence together with its V-gene family, and reads lacking a unique V-gene family were excluded. In a later analysis, a few hundred highly shared, low-generation-probability nucleotide sequences were removed to address suspected cross-contamination and a sequencing artifact. In a later analysis, a clonal expansion index for each public chain was calculated from normalized within-repertoire ranks of inferred template counts. Generation probabilities in a later analysis came from a VDJ recombination model fitted to out-of-frame rearrangements, and those results were checked against IGoR. In a later analysis, TCR-TCR, TCR-HLA and TCR-CMV co-occurrence was scored with hypergeometric tests, and a repertoire-size bias correction was applied to TCR pairs. To estimate false discovery rates, a later analysis permuted the HLA or CMV assignments 20 times. In a later analysis, co-occurring TCRs were grouped with DBSCAN, and TCRdist sequence similarity was added when clustering was performed within HLA-allele-positive subsets. Repertoires with fewer than 30,000 or more than 120,000 public chains, plus five repertoires with anomalous nucleotide sharing, were excluded from co-occurrence clustering. In TCRdb, the immuneACCESS table is reduced to in-frame sequences with V and J assigned. These tables do not hold every clone; where another copy was compared, an unresolved V gene accounts for under half, and the others remain unexplained. V, J and clone size derive from that table, while D and trimming were established from the DNA sequence. A total of roughly 120,000 clones appear in this sample, about four fifths of them only once. The top ten clones comprise roughly 12% of the sample.

In total, 500 to 700 healthy bone marrow donors made up the cohort. At the time of sampling, every cohort member was nominally healthy, though immune exposures that went unrecorded were likely present. The donor tested CMV seropositive and was one of the 289 seropositive cohort members. Each donor provided a peripheral blood sample, and peripheral blood mononuclear cells were used for TCR beta sequencing. The Qiagen DNeasy Blood Extraction Kit was used to extract genomic DNA from the blood cell samples. Broad study findings and their caveats: According to a later analysis, TCR association rates differed among HLA loci, with DRB1 alleles showing the most associated TCRs and HLA-C alleles showing the fewest. V-gene and J-gene trimming of TCR beta chains was associated with a missense DCLRE1C variant in a later genetic analysis, and the association was replicated in an independent cohort. A group of highly shared sequence variants was considered likely to be a technical artifact of the sequencing pipeline. When HLA alleles, especially DR and DQ, strongly co-occurred, attributing TCR associations to individual alleles was difficult. In a later analysis, HLA-associated TCR beta chains were found to be more clonally expanded and to have lower generation probabilities than equally common non-associated chains. In both the original and validation cohorts, the classifier was reported to diagnose cytomegalovirus status with high specificity and sensitivity. Linkage disequilibrium might explain the correlated functional status among segregating V segments, but an unknown experimental factor could not be excluded. According to a later analysis, parvovirus B19, influenza, CMV and Epstein-Barr virus appeared linked to several top co-occurrence clusters. Specific HLA alleles were associated with roughly 16,000 TCR beta sequences at a false discovery rate of 0.05 in a later analysis. According to a later genetic analysis, donors in an Asian-associated ancestry cluster had fewer N-insertions in productive TCRs than the approximately 630-donor mean. The authors suggested that the approach could potentially be generalized to other disease states and immunological phenotypes. In a later analysis, most CMV-associated TCR beta chains were found to appear HLA-restricted, with HLA associations seemingly driven largely by CMV exposure. The presence/absence analyses assumed that sequencing depth was roughly uniform across donors, and that assumption may not be true. A further reported finding was that TCR beta sequences accurately predicted the HLA-A and HLA-B alleles for most subjects in the first cohort. In the study, some 160 TCR beta chains were listed as associated with cytomegalovirus. In vitro tests confirmed that a few of the cytomegalovirus-associated TCR beta chains recognize cytomegalovirus antigens. While some public TCRs were present in many individuals, most TCR sequences turned up only very rarely across donors. For the cohort, immune exposure information was limited to CMV serostatus. The 87-base-pair reads could not distinguish some IMGT-functional V segments, including TRBV6-2 and TRBV6-3, so those segments were excluded. This cohort had only TCR beta chains sequenced, and the lack of alpha or paired-chain data limited which features could be detected. The earlier analysis of around 600 of the donors excluded 15 to 20 rarely observed V segments, including chromosome 9 orphons, because counts were too low. Because some donors lacked HLA typing at each locus, the association tests relied only on the typed subset. In an earlier analysis of roughly 500 of the donors, most TCR beta V segments appeared in productive rearrangements about 87% or about 30% of the time, broadly matching IMGT annotations.

The V gene is TRBV28 and the J gene is TRBJ2-3, with 9 bases matching TRBD1. This TCR derives from a male donor in good health and CMV-seropositive. The specimen was PBMCs. The CDR3 here reads CASSSAGTGTDTQYF. The DNA is as follows: TGTGCCAGCAGTTCCGCCGGGACAGGGACAGATACGCAGTATTTT.